This TCR beta chain was recovered during a study of human T cells and chemical hapten exposure. Overall study results and limits: TCRs above 1 in 1000 frequency stayed constant with DPC sensitization.

Unseparated into fractions, whole blood served as the source from which total RNA was extracted. Points on this clonotype: Its antigen is not known.

In the library, unique molecular identifiers were attached to individual cDNA molecules. Each CDR3 protein gets one entry after TCRdb re-called the reads with MiXCR. The table shows about 120,000 distinct CDR3 sequences, with 8% to 9.5% occurring only once. Germline-derived CDR1 and CDR2 are SGHVS and FQNEAQ. The CDR3 sequence is 15 residues long. The ends were cut back, 0 bases at V and 7 bases at J, with 13 bases in the middle. The chain has TRBV7-8 and TRBJ1-5, with TRBD1 as a possible D gene (6 bases). The TCR was taken from a human donor in good health. Some clones in this sample may be carry-over from other donors' samples. Material for sequencing was whole blood. CDR3 nucleotides: TGTGCCAGCAGCTTAGCGGCGGGGGCCGGACAGCCCCAGCATTTT. Protein product: CASSLAAGAGQPQHF.